This passage covers 17 T cell receptor beta chains from one sample sequenced in a study of T cell repertoires in cytomegalovirus infection. For these receptors, no antigen is known. TCRdb reprocessed the reads with MiXCR, giving one entry per CDR3 protein. Of about 770,000 distinct CDR3 sequences listed, about 28% are singletons. Material: cultured CD8+ T cells from PBMCs, obtained from culture after CMV antigen stimulation. All receptors come from a human donor in good health (CMV status not recorded). Some clones in this sample may be carry-over from other donors' samples.

This clonotype was detected only a few times. This chain uses TRBV4-1 with TRBJ2-3; TRBD1 agrees at 7 bases. The CDR3 loop spans 16 amino acids. Germline values: CDR1 MGHRA, CDR2 YSYEKL. Trimming removed 2 bases from V and 3 bases from J; junction bases left unmatched: 8. CDR3: CASSQWDRQPTDTQYF. The CDR3 DNA sequence: TGCGCCAGCAGCCAATGGGACAGACAACCAACAGATACGCAGTATTTT.

This clonotype showed up many times. J is TRBJ2-7 and V is TRBV7-8, with D uncertain. Trimming removed 1 base from V and 2 bases from J, with 6 bases in between. Germline CDR1 is SGHVS and CDR2 is FQNEAQ. This CDR3 is built from 13 residues. The CDR3 DNA is TGTGCCAGCAGCTTAGGCCCACCCTACGAGCAGTACGTC. Its protein is CASSLGPPYEQYV.

This clonotype was seen more than once but under ten times. The chain links TRBV6-6 to TRBJ2-5, with TRBD2 identical over 7 bases. This CDR3 contains 12 residues. The V segment lost 8 bases and the J segment 5 bases; nucleotides outside the gene matches: 5. Germline V gives CDR1 MNHNY, CDR2 SVGAGI (reference sequence). This chain's CDR3 is CASEGGDETQYF. CDR3 DNA sequence: TGTGCCAGCGAGGGAGGGGATGAGACCCAGTACTTC.

The rearrangement joins TRBV6-1 to TRBJ2-5; 8 bases align to TRBD2. The germline gives CDR1 MNHNS, CDR2 SASEGT. The V and J ends lost 2 bases and 6 bases, in that order; junction bases with no gene match: 8. The CDR3 consists of 15 residues. The CDR3 region is CASSEFIGGEKTQYF. The CDR3 nucleotides are TGTGCCAGCAGTGAATTTATCGGGGGGGAAAAGACCCAGTACTTC.

The rearrangement links TRBV20-1 to TRBJ2-5; 10 bases align to TRBD2. CDR1 DFQATT and CDR2 SNEGSKA come from the germline V gene (reference sequence). V gave up 0 bases and J gave up 2 bases; unmatched junction bases: 9. This CDR3 is built from 17 residues. CDR3: CSARDGLAGAQQETQYF. The CDR3 DNA reads as TGCAGTGCTAGAGATGGCCTAGCGGGGGCTCAACAAGAGACCCAGTACTTC.

This clonotype was seen more than once but under ten times. V and J are TRBV7-2 and TRBJ2-1; D gene ambiguous. CDR1 and CDR2 from the germline V gene are SGHTA and FQGNSA. Trimming removed 6 bases at V and 5 bases at J, with 11 bases between. This CDR3 is built from 13 residues. The CDR3 protein is CASRPLRNNEQFF. CDR3 nucleotides: TGTGCCAGCAGACCACTAAGGAACAATGAGCAGTTCTTC.

The chain carries TRBV6-2 or TRBV6-3 and TRBJ1-1; 8 positions agree with TRBD1. This CDR3 region has 13 residues. The germline CDR1 and CDR2 sequences are MNHEY and SVGEGT. Trimming at V came to 5 bases and at J to 7 bases, leaving 6 bases not matched to a gene. CDR3: CASSRQGSNEAFF. The DNA for the CDR3 is TGTGCCAGCAGTAGACAGGGGAGCAATGAAGCTTTCTTT.

This clonotype was counted only a few times. The J gene is TRBJ1-2, the V gene TRBV6-1; 8 nucleotides line up with TRBD1. Trimming took 5 bases from V and 6 from J; bases not matched to a gene: 14. CDR1 and CDR2 from the germline V gene are MNHNS and SASEGT. The CDR3 length is 16 residues. As DNA, the CDR3 is TGTGCCAGCAGTTACCTTTTCGGACAGGGAATTGATGGCTACACCTTC. Residues: CASSYLFGQGIDGYTF.

This clonotype was seen a handful of times. The V and J genes are TRBV2 and TRBJ1-2; 10 positions match TRBD1. The V and J ends lost 7 bases and 8 bases, in that order; junction bases with no gene match: 10. The CDR3 loop spans 14 amino acids. CDR1 and CDR2 from the germline V gene are SNHLY and FYNNEI. DNA of the CDR3: TGTGCCAGCACTCCGGGACAGGGGCCCTGGGGCTACACCTTC. Residues: CASTPGQGPWGYTF. Full variable domain (rest looked up from reference TRBV2 and TRBJ1-2): EPEVTQTPSHQVTQMGQEVILRCVPISNHLYFYWYRQILGQKVEFLVSFYNNEISEKSEIFDDQFSVERPDGSNFTLKIRSTKLEDSAMYFCASTPGQGPWGYTFGSGTRLTVV.

This clonotype has just a few counts. The rearrangement uses TRBV5-4 and TRBJ2-7; 8 bases fit TRBD1. V dropped 5 bases and J dropped 4; count of bases not matched to a gene: 11. Germline values: CDR1 SGHNT, CDR2 YYREEE (reference sequence). CDR3 length: 15 residues. CDR3 amino acids: CASSKTGEEWYEQYV. Here the CDR3 DNA reads TGTGCCAGCAGTAAGACAGGGGAGGAGTGGTACGAGCAGTACGTC.

This clonotype was counted between two and nine times. The V call is TRBV7-6, the J call TRBJ1-4; 7 positions match TRBD1. This CDR3 region has 15 residues. Germline values: CDR1 SGHVS, CDR2 FNYEAQ. Germline trimming cut 4 bases from V and 3 bases from J; bases unmatched to any gene: 5. The CDR3 DNA follows: TGTGCCAGCAGCTCCCGGACAGGCGCTAATGAAAAACTGTTTTTT. This gives the protein CASSSRTGANEKLFF.

The rearrangement links TRBV5-6 to TRBJ2-4; 12 bases are shared with TRBD1. V lost 2 bases to trimming and J lost 6 bases; unmatched junction nucleotides: 3. The CDR3 extends over 15 amino acids. The V gene's germline CDR1 is SGHDT and CDR2 YYEEEE. The CDR3 is CASSFGTGGGNIQYF. In DNA form, the CDR3 reads TGTGCCAGCAGCTTTGGGACAGGGGGCGGAAACATTCAGTACTTC. Filled out from reference TRBV5-6 and TRBJ2-4, the complete variable domain reads DAGVTQSPTHLIKTRGQQVTLRCSPKSGHDTVSWYQQALGQGPQFIFQYYEEEERQRGNFPDRFSGHQFPNYSSELNVNALLLGDSALYLCASSFGTGGGNIQYFGAGTRLSVL.

Only a few counts were recorded for this clonotype. The junction does not match germline at one end; this may be a read error. This chain uses TRBV7-7 with TRBJ2-1, with 10 positions matching TRBD2. Germline assignment: CDR1 SSHAT and CDR2 FNYEAQ (reference sequence). The CDR3 runs 17 residues. This CDR3 reads CASSLAPLAGPGDEQFF. The CDR3 DNA is TGTGCTAGCAGCTTAGCCCCACTAGCGGGGCCCGGGGATGAGCAGTTCTTC.

With respect to this clonotype: One end of the junction does not line up with germline, which may come from a read error. The chain links TRBV7-6 to TRBJ2-2; no firm D call. The CDR3 sequence is 12 residues long. Germline V gene data show CDR1 as SGHVS and CDR2 as FNYEAQ. The CDR3: CASSPHIGELFF. CDR3 DNA sequence: TGTGCTAGCAGCCCCCACATCGGGGAGCTGTTTTTT.

J is TRBJ1-2 and V is TRBV9; 9 bases agree with TRBD1. Germline CDR1 is SGDLS and CDR2 is YYNGEE. This CDR3 spans 17 amino acids. J gave up 3 bases and V 0 bases, and 9 bases lay outside the gene matches. The CDR3 region has the DNA TGTGCCAGCAGCGTAGCTGGAGGACAGGGGTTAGACTATGGCTACACCTTC. Amino acids: CASSVAGGQGLDYGYTF.

This clonotype was detected a few times. The J gene is TRBJ2-1, the V gene TRBV7-9; 9 positions match TRBD1. V lost 3 bases to trimming and J lost 10 bases; unmatched junction nucleotides: 4. Germline-derived CDR1 and CDR2 are SEHNR and FQNEAQ (reference sequence). This CDR3 has 13 amino acids. DNA of the CDR3: TGTGCCAGCAGCTTGGGGACAGGGCGGGAGCAGTTCTTC. This encodes CASSLGTGREQFF.

This clonotype was picked up a small number of times. The chain has TRBV6-2 or TRBV6-3 and TRBJ1-1, with 9 bases fitting TRBD1. The CDR3 runs 15 residues. Looked up from germline, CDR1 is MNHEY and CDR2 is SVGEGT. With V trimmed by 6 bases and J by 2 bases, 7 bases remained unmatched. The DNA of the CDR3 is TGTGCCAGCAGGCTCGACAGGGGGAGCAACACTGAAGCTTTCTTT. Translation gives CASRLDRGSNTEAFF.